The entry below describes one TCR beta chain. The data originate from a study of control samples from healthy donors and cancer patients. CDR1 is MNHGY and CDR2 is SAAAGT in the germline V gene. CDR3 length: 14 amino acids. Trimming shortened V by 2 bases and J by 5 bases, and 12 bases separated the two germline ends. The method was immunoSEQ multiplex PCR; TCRdb's version includes in-frame clones alone and lacks a portion of them. The sample has about 270,000 clones, over 75% seen once. J is TRBJ2-5 and V is TRBV6-8; weak D call: TRBD2 (5 bases). This clonotype originated in a woman in her sixties with lung cancer. Specimen: PBMCs. This chain's CDR3 is CASSYPREKETQYF. DNA of the CDR3: TGTGCCAGCAGTTACCCTAGGGAGAAGGAGACCCAGTACTTC.